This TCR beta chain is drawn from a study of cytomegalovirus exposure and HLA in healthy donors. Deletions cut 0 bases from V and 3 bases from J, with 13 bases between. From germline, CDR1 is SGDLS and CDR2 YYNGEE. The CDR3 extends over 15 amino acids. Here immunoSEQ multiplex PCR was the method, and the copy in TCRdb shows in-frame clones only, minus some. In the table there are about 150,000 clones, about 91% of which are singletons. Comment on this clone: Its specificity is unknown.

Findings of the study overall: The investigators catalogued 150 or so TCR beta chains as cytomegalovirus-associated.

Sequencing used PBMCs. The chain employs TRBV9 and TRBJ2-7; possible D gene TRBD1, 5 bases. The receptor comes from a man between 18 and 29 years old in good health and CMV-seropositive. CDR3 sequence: CASSVDRSGGYEQYF. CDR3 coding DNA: TGTGCCAGCAGCGTAGACAGGTCCGGCGGCTACGAGCAGTACTTC.